A single sample is the source of the 18 T cell receptor beta chains below, sequenced in a study of T cells in Graves' hyperthyroidism and ophthalmopathy. RNA transcripts were the template for amplifying TCR beta CDR3 regions. The HTBI set primed first-round TCR CDR3 RT-PCR. Each CDR3 protein is one row after TCRdb ran MiXCR on the multiplex PCR reads. The sample consists of approximately 100,000 distinct CDR3 sequences, 40% to 50% of them appearing once. Sequencing used blood. The origin of the receptors is a man in his forties with Graves' hyperthyroidism.

At least ten counts were recorded for this clonotype. V is TRBV4-1 and J is TRBJ2-7; a possible D gene is TRBD2 (5 bases). The germline CDR1 and CDR2 sequences are MGHRA and YSYEKL. The V end lost 0 bases, the J end lost 4 bases, and 10 bases lay between the germline ends. This CDR3 contains 14 residues. CDR3 DNA sequence: TGCGCCAGCAGCCAAGACCTGGGGAGTTACGAGCAGTACTTC. It codes for CASSQDLGSYEQYF.

This clonotype was observed at least ten times. CDR3 bases: TGTGCCAGCAGCGAAGGGGTACCAGGGCTGGGAAACATTCAGTACTTC. It yields the protein CASSEGVPGLGNIQYF. The chain carries TRBV25-1 and TRBJ2-4; maybe TRBD1 (5 bases). CDR3 length: 16 residues. Trimming pared 6 bases from V and 6 bases from J, leaving 21 bases between. The germline gives CDR1 MGHDK, CDR2 SYGVNS.

The chain employs TRBV2 and TRBJ2-7; TRBD1 matches at 9 bases. CDR1 is SNHLY and CDR2 is FYNNEI in the germline V gene. The J segment lost 7 bases and the V segment lost 8 bases, leaving 6 bases of the junction unmatched. This CDR3 has 12 amino acids. Here the CDR3 DNA reads TGTGCCAGCGGGACAGGGAAGTGGGAGCAGTACTTC. Protein product: CASGTGKWEQYF.

This clonotype was seen ten or more times. V is TRBV5-1 and J is TRBJ2-2, with TRBD1 identical over 7 bases. Trimming took 3 bases from V and 2 from J; bases not matched to a gene: 7. CDR3 size: 16 residues. Germline V gives CDR1 SGHRS, CDR2 YFSETQ. The CDR3 loop is CASSSGTARNTGELFF. The CDR3 bases are TGCGCCAGCAGCTCCGGGACAGCCAGAAACACCGGGGAGCTGTTTTTT. Variable domain in full (rest from reference TRBV5-1 and TRBJ2-2): KAGVTQTPRYLIKTRGQQVTLSCSPISGHRSVSWYQQTPGQGLQFLFEYFSETQRNKGNFPGRFSGRQFSNSRSEMNVSTLELGDSALYLCASSSGTARNTGELFFGEGSRLTVL.

This clonotype was recorded at least ten times. The chain links TRBV20-1 to TRBJ1-1; TRBD1 matches 9 bases. The CDR3 contains 18 residues. V shed 3 bases, J shed 3 bases, and the junction held 17 bases outside the gene matches. Germline loops: CDR1 DFQATT, CDR2 SNEGSKA (reference sequence). Here the CDR3 reads CSARGYGQGISVDTEAFF. CDR3 nucleotide sequence: TGCAGTGCTAGGGGTTACGGACAGGGGATAAGTGTGGACACTGAAGCTTTCTTT.

The CDR3 here is CSVSGPSYEQYF. In DNA form, the CDR3 reads TGCAGCGTATCCGGGCCCTCCTACGAGCAGTACTTC. The chain is built from TRBV29-1 and TRBJ2-7; D gene uncertain. Between the trimmed V and J ends, which lost 6 bases and 0 bases, there was a span of 9 bases. CDR1 and CDR2 from the germline V gene are SQVTM and ANQGSEA. This CDR3 has 12 residues.

This clonotype was detected many times. V is TRBV12-3 or TRBV12-4 and J is TRBJ2-3; D is perhaps TRBD2 (7 bases). CDR3 length equals 12 residues. V lost 6 bases and J 6 bases, leaving 10 bases between the germline ends. CDR3 nucleotide sequence: TGTGCCAGCAGGAAGGGGGGGGATACGCAGTATTTT. Protein product: CASRKGGDTQYF.

This clonotype was observed at least ten times. This chain connects TRBV15 to TRBJ2-7, with 8 positions matching TRBD1. Trimming cost V 1 base and J 1 base; bases outside gene matches: 6. This CDR3 spans 16 amino acids. From germline, CDR1 is LNHNV and CDR2 YYDKDF (reference sequence). The CDR3 reads CATSRVRQGLSYEQYF. Here the CDR3 DNA reads TGTGCCACCAGCAGAGTGCGACAGGGGCTATCCTACGAGCAGTACTTC.

This clonotype was picked up many times. The genes are TRBV20-1 and TRBJ2-5, with 8 nucleotides matching TRBD2. V lost 0 bases, J lost 5 bases, and 8 bases stayed unmatched. Germline CDR1 is DFQATT and CDR2 is SNEGSKA (reference sequence). This CDR3 is 15 amino acids long. The CDR3 protein is CSARDRGGARETQYF. CDR3 nucleotides: TGCAGTGCTAGAGATCGGGGGGGGGCCCGGGAGACCCAGTACTTC.

The rearrangement uses TRBV29-1 and TRBJ2-7; 13 bases map to TRBD2. The J segment lost 4 bases and the V segment lost 8 bases, leaving 2 bases of the junction unmatched. CDR1 and CDR2 (germline): SQVTM, ANQGSEA. The CDR3 consists of 12 residues. CDR3 DNA sequence: TGCAGCTTGGGACTAGCGGGATACGAGCAGTACTTC. This codes for CSLGLAGYEQYF.

J is TRBJ2-6 and V is TRBV19, with unresolved D. The V gene lost 3 bases and the J gene lost 0 bases, with 6 bases spanning the gap. The CDR3 consists of 15 residues. Germline CDR1 reads LNHDA; CDR2 reads SQIVND (reference sequence). This chain's CDR3 is CASSIGTSGANVLTF. For the CDR3, the DNA is TGTGCCAGTAGTATCGGAACCTCTGGGGCCAACGTCCTGACTTTC.

This chain uses TRBV20-1 with TRBJ2-6; D is unclear. Germline loops: CDR1 DFQATT, CDR2 SNEGSKA (reference sequence). The CDR3 runs to 13 residues. Trimming cost V 0 bases and J 4 bases, with 4 bases left between them. The CDR3 loop is CSARDSGANVLTF. The CDR3 nucleotides read TGCAGTGCTAGAGATTCAGGGGCCAACGTCCTGACTTTC.

This clonotype was counted many times. This chain joins TRBV5-1 and TRBJ2-2; 7 bases agree with TRBD1. CDR3 length: 15 residues. Germline loops: CDR1 SGHRS, CDR2 YFSETQ. The V gene end was trimmed by 2 bases and the J gene end by 7 bases; junction bases not matched to a gene: 8. CDR3 residues: CASSFGRGRVGELFF. The CDR3 nucleotides read TGCGCCAGCAGCTTCGGCAGGGGGAGAGTCGGGGAGCTGTTTTTT.

This clonotype was counted many times. The J gene is TRBJ2-5, the V gene TRBV7-3; TRBD2 agrees at 12 bases. The length of the CDR3 is 15 residues. V was pared by 5 bases and J by 2 bases, with 3 bases of the junction left unmatched. The germline CDR1 and CDR2 sequences are SGHTA and FQGTGA. The CDR3 coding sequence is TGTGCCAGCAGCAGACTAGCGGGAGCACAAGAGACCCAGTACTTC. Amino acid sequence: CASSRLAGAQETQYF.

This clonotype was recorded at least ten times. J is TRBJ1-6 and V is TRBV20-1; 8 bases map to TRBD1. Germline CDR1 is DFQATT and CDR2 is SNEGSKA (reference sequence). CDR3 length equals 16 residues. Trimming took 6 bases from V and 1 from J; bases not matched to a gene: 8. The CDR3 DNA is TGCAGTGCCCCGGACAGGGTTTGGTCCTATAATTCACCCCTCCACTTT. It codes for CSAPDRVWSYNSPLHF.

This clonotype was observed at least ten times. The rearrangement links TRBV7-9 to TRBJ2-5; 10 bases align to TRBD1. The V and J ends lost 5 bases and 3 bases, in that order; junction bases with no gene match: 6. CDR1 and CDR2 (germline): SEHNR, FQNEAQ (reference sequence). The CDR3 runs 15 residues. In nucleotides, the CDR3 is TGTGCCAGCAGCGGATCCGGGACAGGGGAAGAGACCCAGTACTTC. It encodes CASSGSGTGEETQYF.

The chain combines TRBV2 with TRBJ2-7; D could derive from TRBD1 or TRBD2 (5 bases each). Germline V gene data show CDR1 as SNHLY and CDR2 as FYNNEI. With 6 bases removed from V and 5 bases from J, the gap between germline ends came to 5 bases. This CDR3 is built from 10 residues. This CDR3 reads CASRGDEQYF. The CDR3 DNA reads as TGTGCCAGCAGGGGGGACGAGCAGTACTTC.

In this sample, this clonotype turned up once. The chain employs TRBV7-9 and TRBJ2-1; 14 positions agree with TRBD2. CDR1 and CDR2 (germline): SEHNR, FQNEAQ (reference sequence). V lost 8 bases, J lost 6 bases, and 6 bases stayed unmatched. This CDR3 comprises 15 residues. Here the CDR3 reads CASAGLAGGFNEQFF. The CDR3 DNA reads as TGTGCCAGCGCCGGACTAGCGGGGGGCTTCAATGAGCAGTTCTTC.